The entry that follows covers one T cell receptor beta chain sequence. The antigen is undetermined. Here immunoSEQ multiplex PCR was the method, and the copy in TCRdb shows in-frame clones only, minus some. This sample has tens of thousands of clones; around 82% occur once, and the top ten carry less than 55%. These data are taken from a study of T cell responses to AZD1222 COVID-19 vaccine. Study observations and caveats: The repertoires were collected only after the peak T cell response. Just a handful of AZD1222 recipients tested seropositive at baseline. Spike-specific TCR breadth rose after two AZD1222 doses, and depth rose as well.

Germline V gene data show CDR1 as KGHSH and CDR2 as LQKENI. There are 16 residues in the CDR3. The V and J ends lost 0 bases and 6 bases, in that order; junction bases with no gene match: 10. The receptor comes from an adult in good health. This material consisted of peripheral blood, taken on day 0 of AZD1222 vaccination. This chain uses TRBV18 with TRBJ2-7, with 8 bases identical to TRBD2. CDR3 loop: CASSPPRAGELREQYF. The CDR3 DNA reads as TGTGCCAGCTCACCACCTCGAGCGGGAGAACTTCGCGAGCAGTACTTC.